These 10 T cell receptor beta chains were sequenced from one sample in a study of CD8 T cells in ankylosing spondylitis. MiXCR was run by TCRdb on the 5' RACE reads, yielding one entry per CDR3 protein. The table records roughly 26,000 distinct CDR3 sequences, 10% to 15% of them present only once. Specimen: blood. The receptor set was obtained from a male donor with ankylosing spondylitis or in good health (not recorded which).

The sample holds a few counts of this clonotype. This chain connects TRBV7-3 to TRBJ2-5; the D gene is possibly TRBD2 (5 bases). The CDR3 contains 15 residues. Germline V gene sequence: CDR1 SGHTA, CDR2 FQGTGA. V was cut by 5 bases and J by 1 base, with 14 bases left in between. The CDR3 sequence: CASSPGVGVQETQYF. For the CDR3, the DNA is TGTGCCAGCAGCCCCGGGGTTGGGGTCCAAGAGACCCAGTACTTC.

This clonotype was detected only a few times. This rearrangement joins TRBV5-4 to TRBJ2-7, with 9 bases that match TRBD1. The germline V gene has CDR1 SGHNT and CDR2 YYREEE (reference sequence). V trimming: 5 bases; J trimming: 5 bases; junction bases outside the gene matches: 11. There are 15 residues in the CDR3. The DNA for the CDR3 is TGTGCCAGCAGTTGGGGGACAGGGAATCTCAACGAGCAGTACTTC. Residues: CASSWGTGNLNEQYF.

This clonotype was seen many times. This chain links TRBV20-1 with TRBJ1-1, with unresolved D. Germline assignment: CDR1 DFQATT and CDR2 SNEGSKA (reference sequence). The CDR3 has 13 amino acids. Trimming shortened V by 3 bases and J by 5 bases, and 13 bases separated the two germline ends. CDR3 sequence reads: CSASRRAVTEAFF. In DNA, the CDR3 is TGCAGTGCTAGTAGACGGGCGGTAACTGAAGCTTTCTTT.

This clonotype was observed many times. V usage is TRBV14 and J usage is TRBJ2-1, with 7 bases lining up with TRBD2. In germline, CDR1 is SGHDN, CDR2 FVKESK. The J segment lost 7 bases and the V segment lost 4 bases, leaving 13 bases of the junction unmatched. The CDR3 length is 16 residues. CDR3 sequence (DNA): TGTGCCAGCAGCCCCAAAGTAAGGGAGGGATGGAATGAGCAGTTCTTC. Protein product: CASSPKVREGWNEQFF.

This clonotype is classed as medium-sized. The chain joins TRBV29-1 to TRBJ2-7; 7 nucleotides align to TRBD1. The length of the CDR3 is 13 residues. CDR1 and CDR2 (germline): SQVTM, ANQGSEA. The V gene end was trimmed by 7 bases and the J gene end by 4 bases; junction bases not matched to a gene: 10. This CDR3 reads CSAGGRFEYEQYF. Written as DNA, the CDR3 is TGCAGCGCAGGGGGTAGATTTGAATACGAGCAGTACTTC.

Turning to this clonotype: Being one base from a much bigger clone, this may be a read error. The genes are TRBV2 and TRBJ2-3, with D perhaps matching TRBD1 or TRBD2 (5 bases each). In germline, CDR1 is SNHLY, CDR2 FYNNEI. This CDR3 contains 15 residues. CDR3 sequence (DNA): TGTGCCAGCAGCACCGGGACCCTGGGCGCAGATATGCAGTATTTT. Protein sequence: CASSTGTLGADMQYF.

The CDR3 here is CSALGMNTEAFF. The DNA for the CDR3 is TGCAGTGCCCTCGGCATGAACACTGAAGCTTTCTTT. The chain has TRBV20-1 and TRBJ1-1; D remains ambiguous. CDR3 length: 12 residues. Trimming pared 6 bases from V and 0 bases from J, leaving 8 bases between. Per germline, CDR1 DFQATT and CDR2 SNEGSKA (reference sequence).

The gene calls are TRBV5-1 and TRBJ2-3; the D gene is possibly TRBD1 (5 bases). CDR1 is SGHRS and CDR2 is YFSETQ in the germline V gene. V dropped 4 bases and J dropped 6 bases, with 15 bases sitting between them. This CDR3 has 14 amino acids. The CDR3 nucleotides are TGCGCCAGCAGCCCCCAGGGTGGGCTCGATACGCAGTATTTT. This translates into CASSPQGGLDTQYF.

There are many counts of this clonotype. The chain employs TRBV28 and TRBJ2-3; TRBD2 matches 8 bases. V lost 2 bases, J lost 3 bases, and 4 bases stayed unmatched. Germline CDR1 reads MDHEN; CDR2 reads SYDVKM. The CDR3 length is 15 residues. CDR3 sequence: CASSLGTRLTDTQYF. Written as DNA, the CDR3 is TGTGCCAGCAGTTTAGGGACTAGGTTAACAGATACGCAGTATTTT.

This clonotype was counted ten times or more. This rearrangement joins TRBV27 to TRBJ2-1, with TRBD1 identical over 7 bases. Germline loops: CDR1 MNHEY, CDR2 SMNVEV (reference sequence). The CDR3 covers 15 residues. J lost 3 bases, V lost 2 bases, and 4 bases had no gene match. This chain's CDR3 is CASSLTGQSYNEQFF. The DNA for the CDR3 is TGTGCCAGCAGTTTAACGGGACAGAGCTACAATGAGCAGTTCTTC.